Below are 23 T cell receptor beta chains sequenced from a single sample in a study of cytomegalovirus exposure and HLA in healthy donors. Both 60 Vbeta primers and 13 Jbeta primers went into the PCR. Assay: immunoSEQ multiplex PCR; the TCRdb copy retains only in-frame clones and omits some. The data show about 82,000 clones, around 73% seen once. The specimen sequenced was PBMCs. These receptors all come from a man between 45 and 60 years old in good health and CMV-seronegative.

This chain uses TRBV30 with TRBJ1-2; TRBD1 aligns across 7 bases. V lost 4 bases, J lost 6 bases, and 8 bases stayed unmatched. This CDR3 comprises 13 residues. CDR1 GTSNPN and CDR2 SVGIG come from the germline V gene (reference sequence). CDR3: CAWTLGQINGYTF. CDR3 nucleotides: TGTGCCTGGACTTTGGGACAGATCAATGGCTACACCTTC.

The CDR3 nucleotides read TGTGCCAGCAGCTTGCGGGGAAATTCACCCCTCCACTTT. Amino acid sequence: CASSLRGNSPLHF. The chain employs TRBV5-6 and TRBJ1-6; D is unresolved. CDR1 and CDR2 (germline): SGHDT, YYEEEE. CDR3 length: 13 amino acids. V was pared by 1 base and J by 7 bases, with 6 bases between.

This clone showed up just once. This chain connects TRBV28 to TRBJ2-2, with 7 bases that match TRBD1. The CDR3 has 16 residues. The V and J ends lost 5 bases and 1 base, in that order; junction bases with no gene match: 7. CDR1 and CDR2 (germline): MDHEN, SYDVKM. The CDR3 nucleotides read TGTGCCAGCAGTGAAAAACGGACAGGGAACACCGGGGAGCTGTTTTTT. The encoded protein is CASSEKRTGNTGELFF.

The chain carries TRBV4-3 and TRBJ2-1; 7 bases align to TRBD1. Unmatched junction bases numbered 1, after V lost 3 bases and J lost 5 bases. CDR1 is LGHNA and CDR2 is YSLEER in the germline V gene. The CDR3 loop spans 13 amino acids. CDR3 sequence: CASSQGQHNEQFF. CDR3 DNA: TGCGCCAGCAGCCAGGGACAGCACAATGAGCAGTTCTTC.

V and J are TRBV4-3 and TRBJ1-4, with 8 bases matching TRBD1. Germline V gene sequence: CDR1 LGHNA, CDR2 YSLEER. The CDR3 loop spans 15 amino acids. With 0 bases clipped from V and 8 bases from J, the junction kept 5 bases outside the gene matches. The CDR3 nucleotides are TGCGCCAGCAGCCAAGATTCAGGGGGCGGGGAAAAACTGTTTTTT. It codes for CASSQDSGGGEKLFF.

This sequence joins TRBV10-3 and TRBJ2-2; a possible D gene is TRBD1 (5 bases). The CDR3 extends over 15 amino acids. Germline lookup yields CDR1 ENHRY and CDR2 SYGVKD. Trimming stripped 2 bases from V and 6 bases from J, with 13 bases between. The CDR3, as DNA: TGTGCCATCAGTGAGAGGCAGCAAGGGGCCGGGGAGCTGTTTTTT. Encoded protein: CAISERQQGAGELFF.

This clone has more than one count but fewer than ten. This rearrangement joins TRBV6-5 to TRBJ1-2, with a tentative D call TRBD1 (6 bases). Germline-derived CDR1 and CDR2 are MNHEY and SVGAGI. This CDR3 is built from 15 residues. Trimming pared 8 bases from V and 8 bases from J, leaving 24 bases between. In DNA, the CDR3 is TGTGCCAGCGGTCCGAGAGGGACACCAAACGTAGGCTACACCTTC. It specifies CASGPRGTPNVGYTF.

The chain couples TRBV6-5 to TRBJ2-7, with 7 positions matching TRBD1. CDR1 is MNHEY, CDR2 SVGAGI, per germline. J lost 4 bases, V lost 6 bases, and 9 bases had no gene match. The CDR3 is made up of 14 amino acids. The DNA for the CDR3 is TGTGCCAGCAGCAAACCCCAGGGACAGTACGAGCAGTACTTC. Translating gives CASSKPQGQYEQYF.

This rearrangement joins TRBV15 to TRBJ2-5, with D possibly TRBD2 on 6 matching bases. The CDR3 is made up of 14 amino acids. V lost 0 bases and J 5 bases, leaving 10 bases between the germline ends. Per the germline V gene, CDR1 is LNHNV and CDR2 is YYDKDF (reference sequence). CDR3 sequence (DNA): TGTGCCACCAGCAGAGATGCGGGGTTGGAGACCCAGTACTTC. Residues: CATSRDAGLETQYF.

The chain uses TRBV19 and TRBJ2-7; 9 bases line up with TRBD2. Germline loops: CDR1 LNHDA, CDR2 SQIVND (reference sequence). The CDR3 is made up of 17 amino acids. V trimming: 3 bases; J trimming: 3 bases; junction bases outside the gene matches: 12. CDR3 region: CASSMGLAGFTIYEQYF. CDR3 nucleotide sequence: TGTGCCAGTAGTATGGGGCTAGCGGGATTCACGATCTACGAGCAGTACTTC.

This clone appeared a few times. The chain recombines TRBV20-1 with TRBJ1-1, with a tentative D call TRBD1 (5 bases). Germline V lookup: CDR1 DFQATT, CDR2 SNEGSKA (reference sequence). The CDR3 runs to 11 residues. The CDR3 loop is CSPGGETEAFF. The CDR3 DNA follows: TGCAGCCCCGGGGGGGAAACTGAAGCTTTCTTT.

This clone was seen repeatedly, ten times or more. This chain uses TRBV19 with TRBJ1-5, with D possibly being TRBD1 (5 bases). Germline values: CDR1 LNHDA, CDR2 SQIVND (reference sequence). There are 15 residues in the CDR3. Between the trimmed V and J ends, which lost 2 bases and 5 bases, there was a span of 13 bases. As DNA, the CDR3 is TGTGCCAGTAGTATATTCGATTTGACAGATCAGCCCCAGCATTTT. Encoded protein: CASSIFDLTDQPQHF.

The chain combines TRBV9 with TRBJ1-5; 7 nucleotides align to TRBD1. This CDR3 has 14 amino acids. Germline assignment: CDR1 SGDLS and CDR2 YYNGEE. The V gene end was trimmed by 4 bases and the J gene end by 7 bases; junction bases not matched to a gene: 8. The CDR3 sequence: CASSSRTGGQPQHF. The CDR3 DNA is TGTGCCAGCAGCTCTCGGACAGGAGGACAGCCCCAGCATTTT.

The chain recombines TRBV18 with TRBJ2-1; D is undetermined. V lost 5 bases and J lost 8, with 7 bases in between. The germline CDR1 and CDR2 sequences are KGHSH and LQKENI. The CDR3 has 11 residues. The CDR3 DNA reads TGTGCCAGCTCAAATCCGGATGAGCAGTTCTTC. Translated: CASSNPDEQFF.

The chain uses TRBV7-9 and TRBJ2-3; D unresolved. The CDR3 runs 12 residues. V was clipped by 7 bases and J by 0 bases, with 5 bases between them. CDR1 and CDR2 (germline): SEHNR, FQNEAQ (reference sequence). CDR3 in amino acids: CASTYSTDTQYF. CDR3 nucleotides: TGTGCCAGCACTTATAGCACAGATACGCAGTATTTT.

This clone appeared a few times. CDR3 sequence reads: CASSLGGGKTYEQYF. The CDR3 coding sequence is TGTGCCAGCAGCTTAGGTGGGGGGAAGACCTACGAGCAGTACTTC. The V gene is TRBV7-8, the J gene TRBJ2-7, with a possible D match to TRBD2 (6 bases). Trimming left V 1 base short and J 2 bases short, with 12 bases between. This CDR3 spans 15 amino acids. The germline CDR1 and CDR2 sequences are SGHVS and FQNEAQ.

The gene calls are TRBV6-5 and TRBJ1-1, with 7 positions matching TRBD1. J was trimmed by 3 bases and V by 8 bases; bases with no gene match: 9. CDR3 length: 14 residues. The germline V gene has CDR1 MNHEY and CDR2 SVGAGI. CDR3 DNA: TGTGCCAGCGGTTGGACAGGAAGGGACACTGAAGCTTTCTTT. This gives the protein CASGWTGRDTEAFF.

The chain carries TRBV30 and TRBJ2-6; TRBD1 is a possible D gene (5 bases). The length of the CDR3 is 15 residues. The germline gives CDR1 GTSNPN, CDR2 SVGIG (reference sequence). Trimming shortened V by 5 bases and J by 0 bases, and 11 bases separated the two germline ends. The CDR3 region has the DNA TGTGCCTGGGGAAGGGGTAACTCTGGGGCCAACGTCCTGACTTTC. Its protein is CAWGRGNSGANVLTF.

In this sample, this clone turned up a few times. The V gene is TRBV7-2, the J gene TRBJ1-5, with TRBD1 as a possible D gene (5 bases). This CDR3 is 15 amino acids long. Germline V gives CDR1 SGHTA, CDR2 FQGNSA. Trimming pared 2 bases from V and 5 bases from J, leaving 13 bases between. The CDR3 bases are TGTGCCAGCAGCTTATATTCGGGGGGGGATCAGCCCCAGCATTTT. Translated, it gives CASSLYSGGDQPQHF.

The chain couples TRBV5-1 to TRBJ1-5; a possible D gene is TRBD1 (5 bases). V was clipped by 0 bases and J by 3 bases, with 10 bases between them. From germline, CDR1 is SGHRS and CDR2 YFSETQ. The CDR3 is made up of 15 amino acids. The CDR3 spells CASSLDGAINQPQHF. The CDR3 bases are TGCGCCAGCAGCTTGGATGGGGCCATCAATCAGCCCCAGCATTTT.

This clone was counted a few times. This sequence joins TRBV6-5 and TRBJ1-6, with D tentatively TRBD1 (5 bases). V lost 7 bases, J lost 6 bases, and 16 bases lay in between. Germline CDR1 reads MNHEY; CDR2 reads SVGAGI. CDR3 length: 15 amino acids. The CDR3 DNA sequence: TGTGCCAGCAAGCGAGGGACTGGCCTTAATTCACCCCTCCACTTT. As protein: CASKRGTGLNSPLHF.

This clone has more than one count but fewer than ten. The chain is built from TRBV2 and TRBJ1-1, with D perhaps matching TRBD1 (6 bases). Germline CDR1 is SNHLY and CDR2 is FYNNEI. The CDR3 has 13 residues. Trimming stripped 8 bases from V and 1 base from J, with 11 bases between. As DNA, the CDR3 is TGTGCCAGCCAGGACAGAGAGAACACTGAAGCTTTCTTT. Its translation: CASQDRENTEAFF.

This clone was counted between two and nine times. The chain joins TRBV5-1 to TRBJ2-1, with 13 bases identical to TRBD2. After removal of 3 bases from V and 9 bases from J, the junction contained 18 bases not matched to a gene. CDR3 size: 19 residues. Per the germline V gene, CDR1 is SGHRS and CDR2 is YFSETQ. CDR3 loop: CASSSASTSGGTTRLEQFF. In nucleotides, the CDR3 is TGCGCCAGCAGCTCGGCATCGACTAGCGGGGGGACCACCCGGCTTGAGCAGTTCTTC.